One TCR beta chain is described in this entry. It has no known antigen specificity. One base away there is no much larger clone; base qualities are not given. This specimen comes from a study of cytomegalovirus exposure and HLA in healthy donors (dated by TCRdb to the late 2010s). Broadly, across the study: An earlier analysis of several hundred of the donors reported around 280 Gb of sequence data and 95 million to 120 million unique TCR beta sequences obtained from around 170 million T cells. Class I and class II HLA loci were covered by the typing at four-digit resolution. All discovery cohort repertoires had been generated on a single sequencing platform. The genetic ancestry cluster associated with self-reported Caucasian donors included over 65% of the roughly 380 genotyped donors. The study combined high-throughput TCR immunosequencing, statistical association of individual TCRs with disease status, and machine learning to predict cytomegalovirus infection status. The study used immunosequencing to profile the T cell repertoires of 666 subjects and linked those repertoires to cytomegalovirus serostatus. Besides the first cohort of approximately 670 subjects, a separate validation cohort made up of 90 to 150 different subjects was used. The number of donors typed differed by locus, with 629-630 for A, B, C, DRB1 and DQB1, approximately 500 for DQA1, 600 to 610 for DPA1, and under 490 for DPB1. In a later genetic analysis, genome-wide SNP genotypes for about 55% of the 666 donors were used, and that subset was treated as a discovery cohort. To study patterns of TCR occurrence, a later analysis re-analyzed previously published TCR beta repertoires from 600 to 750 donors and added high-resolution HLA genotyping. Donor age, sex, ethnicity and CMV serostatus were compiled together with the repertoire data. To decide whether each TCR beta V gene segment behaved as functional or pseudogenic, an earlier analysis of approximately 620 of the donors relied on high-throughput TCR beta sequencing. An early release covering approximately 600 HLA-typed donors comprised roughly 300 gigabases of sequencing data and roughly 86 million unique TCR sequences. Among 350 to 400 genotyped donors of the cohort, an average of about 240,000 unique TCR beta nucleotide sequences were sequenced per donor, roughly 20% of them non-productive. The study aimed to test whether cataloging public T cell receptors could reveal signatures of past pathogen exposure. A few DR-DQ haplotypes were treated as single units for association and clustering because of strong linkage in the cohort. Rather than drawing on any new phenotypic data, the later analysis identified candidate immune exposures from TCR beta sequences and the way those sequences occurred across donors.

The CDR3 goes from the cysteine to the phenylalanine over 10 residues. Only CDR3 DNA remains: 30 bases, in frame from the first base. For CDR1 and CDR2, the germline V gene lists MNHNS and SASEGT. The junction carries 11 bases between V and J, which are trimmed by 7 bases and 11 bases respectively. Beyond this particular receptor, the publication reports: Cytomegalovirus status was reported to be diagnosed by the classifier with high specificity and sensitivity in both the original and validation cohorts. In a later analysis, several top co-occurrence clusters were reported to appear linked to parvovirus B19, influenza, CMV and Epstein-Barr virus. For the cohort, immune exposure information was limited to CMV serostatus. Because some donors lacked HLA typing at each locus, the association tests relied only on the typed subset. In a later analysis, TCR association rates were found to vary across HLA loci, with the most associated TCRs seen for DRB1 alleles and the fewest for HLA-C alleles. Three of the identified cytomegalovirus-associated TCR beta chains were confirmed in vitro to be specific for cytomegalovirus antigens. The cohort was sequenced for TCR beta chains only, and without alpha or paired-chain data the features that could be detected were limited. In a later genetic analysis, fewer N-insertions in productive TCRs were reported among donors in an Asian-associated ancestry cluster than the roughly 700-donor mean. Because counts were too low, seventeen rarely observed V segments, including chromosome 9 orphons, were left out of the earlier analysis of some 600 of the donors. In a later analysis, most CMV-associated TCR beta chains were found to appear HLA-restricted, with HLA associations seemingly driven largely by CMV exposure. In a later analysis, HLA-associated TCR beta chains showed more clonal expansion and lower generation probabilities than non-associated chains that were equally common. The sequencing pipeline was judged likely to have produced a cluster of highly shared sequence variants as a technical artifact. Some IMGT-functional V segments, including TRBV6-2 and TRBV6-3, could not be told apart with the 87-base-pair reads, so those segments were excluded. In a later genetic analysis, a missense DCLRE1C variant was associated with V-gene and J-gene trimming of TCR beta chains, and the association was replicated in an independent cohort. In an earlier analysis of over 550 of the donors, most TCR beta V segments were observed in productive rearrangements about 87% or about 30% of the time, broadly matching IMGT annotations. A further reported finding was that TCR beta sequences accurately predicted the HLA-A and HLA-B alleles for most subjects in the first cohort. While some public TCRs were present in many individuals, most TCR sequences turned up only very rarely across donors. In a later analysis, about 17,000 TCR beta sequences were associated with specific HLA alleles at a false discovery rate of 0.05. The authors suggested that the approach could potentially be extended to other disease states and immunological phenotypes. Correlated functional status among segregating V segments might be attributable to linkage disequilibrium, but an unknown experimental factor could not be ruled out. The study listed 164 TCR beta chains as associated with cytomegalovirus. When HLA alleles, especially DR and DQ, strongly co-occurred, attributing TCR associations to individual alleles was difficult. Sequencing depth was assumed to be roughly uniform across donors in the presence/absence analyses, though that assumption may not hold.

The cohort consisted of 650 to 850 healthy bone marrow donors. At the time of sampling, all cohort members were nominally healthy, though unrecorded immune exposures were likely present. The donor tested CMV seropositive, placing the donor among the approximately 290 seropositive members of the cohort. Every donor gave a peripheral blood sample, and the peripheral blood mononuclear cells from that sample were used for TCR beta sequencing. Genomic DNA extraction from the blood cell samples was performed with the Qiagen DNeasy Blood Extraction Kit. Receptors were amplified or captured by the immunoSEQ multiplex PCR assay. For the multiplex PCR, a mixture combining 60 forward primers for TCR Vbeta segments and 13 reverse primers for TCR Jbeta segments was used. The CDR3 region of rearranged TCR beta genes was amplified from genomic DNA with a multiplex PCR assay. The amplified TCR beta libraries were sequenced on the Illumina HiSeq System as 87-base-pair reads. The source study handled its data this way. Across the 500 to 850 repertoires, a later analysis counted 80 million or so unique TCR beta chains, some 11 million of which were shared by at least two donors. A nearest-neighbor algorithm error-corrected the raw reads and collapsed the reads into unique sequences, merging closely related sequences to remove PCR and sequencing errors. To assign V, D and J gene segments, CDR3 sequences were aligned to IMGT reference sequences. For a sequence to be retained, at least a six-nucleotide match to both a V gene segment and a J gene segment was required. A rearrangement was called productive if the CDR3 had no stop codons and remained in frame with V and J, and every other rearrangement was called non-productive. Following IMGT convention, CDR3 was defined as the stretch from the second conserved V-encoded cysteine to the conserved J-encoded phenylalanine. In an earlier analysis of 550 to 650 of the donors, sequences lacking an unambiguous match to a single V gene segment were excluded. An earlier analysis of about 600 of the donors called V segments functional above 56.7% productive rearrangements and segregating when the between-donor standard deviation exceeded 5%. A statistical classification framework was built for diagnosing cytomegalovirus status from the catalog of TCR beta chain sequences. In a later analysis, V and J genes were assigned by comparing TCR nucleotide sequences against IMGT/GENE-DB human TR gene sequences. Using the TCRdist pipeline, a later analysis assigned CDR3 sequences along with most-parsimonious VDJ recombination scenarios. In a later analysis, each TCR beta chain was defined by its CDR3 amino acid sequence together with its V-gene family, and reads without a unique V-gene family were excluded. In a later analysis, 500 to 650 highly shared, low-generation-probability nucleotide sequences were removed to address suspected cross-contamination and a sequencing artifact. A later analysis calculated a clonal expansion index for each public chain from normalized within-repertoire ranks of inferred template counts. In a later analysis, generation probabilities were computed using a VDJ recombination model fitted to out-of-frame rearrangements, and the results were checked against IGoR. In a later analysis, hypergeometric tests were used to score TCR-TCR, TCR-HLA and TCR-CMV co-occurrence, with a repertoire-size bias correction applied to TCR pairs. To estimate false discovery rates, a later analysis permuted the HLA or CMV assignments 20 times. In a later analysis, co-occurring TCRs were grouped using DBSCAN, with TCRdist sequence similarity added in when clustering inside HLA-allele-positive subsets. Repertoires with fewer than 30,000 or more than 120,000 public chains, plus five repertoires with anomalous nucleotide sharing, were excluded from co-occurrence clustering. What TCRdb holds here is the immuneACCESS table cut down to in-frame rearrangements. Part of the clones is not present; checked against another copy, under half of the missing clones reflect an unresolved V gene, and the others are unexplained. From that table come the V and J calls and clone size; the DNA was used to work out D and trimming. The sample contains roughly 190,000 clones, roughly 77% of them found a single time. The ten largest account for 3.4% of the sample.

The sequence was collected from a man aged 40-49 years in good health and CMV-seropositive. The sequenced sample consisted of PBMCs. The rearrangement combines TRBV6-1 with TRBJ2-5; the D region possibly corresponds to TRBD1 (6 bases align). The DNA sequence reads TGTGCCAGCACCTACAGGGCTCAGTACTTC. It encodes CASTYRAQYF.